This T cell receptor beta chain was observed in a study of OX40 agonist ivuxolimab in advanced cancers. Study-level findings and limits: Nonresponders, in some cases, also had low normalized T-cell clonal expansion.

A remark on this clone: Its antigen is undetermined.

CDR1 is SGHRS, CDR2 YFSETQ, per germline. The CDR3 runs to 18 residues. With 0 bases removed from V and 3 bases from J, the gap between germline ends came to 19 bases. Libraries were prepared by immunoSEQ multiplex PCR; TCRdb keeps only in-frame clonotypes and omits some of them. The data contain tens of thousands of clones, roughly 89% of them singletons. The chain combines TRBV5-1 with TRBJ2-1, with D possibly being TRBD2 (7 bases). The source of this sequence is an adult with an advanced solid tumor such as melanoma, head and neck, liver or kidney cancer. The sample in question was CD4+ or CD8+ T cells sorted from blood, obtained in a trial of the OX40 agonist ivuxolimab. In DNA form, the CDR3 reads TGCGCCAGCAGCTTGGGTCCGGGGGGCAAAAAGCTCTACAATGAGCAGTTCTTC. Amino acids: CASSLGPGGKKLYNEQFF.